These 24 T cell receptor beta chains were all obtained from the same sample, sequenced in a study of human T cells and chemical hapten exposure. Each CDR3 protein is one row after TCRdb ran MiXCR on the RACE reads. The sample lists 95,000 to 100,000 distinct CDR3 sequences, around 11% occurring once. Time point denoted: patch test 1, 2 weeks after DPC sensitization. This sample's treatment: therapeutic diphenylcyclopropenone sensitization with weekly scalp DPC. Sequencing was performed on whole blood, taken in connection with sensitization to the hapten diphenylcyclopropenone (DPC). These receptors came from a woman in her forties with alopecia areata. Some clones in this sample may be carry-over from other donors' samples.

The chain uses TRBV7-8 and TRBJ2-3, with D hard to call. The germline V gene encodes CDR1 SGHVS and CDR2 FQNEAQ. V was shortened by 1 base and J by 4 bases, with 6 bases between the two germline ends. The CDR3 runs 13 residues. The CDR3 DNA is TGTGCCAGCAGCTTAGACCGGGCAGATACGCAGTATTTT. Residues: CASSLDRADTQYF.

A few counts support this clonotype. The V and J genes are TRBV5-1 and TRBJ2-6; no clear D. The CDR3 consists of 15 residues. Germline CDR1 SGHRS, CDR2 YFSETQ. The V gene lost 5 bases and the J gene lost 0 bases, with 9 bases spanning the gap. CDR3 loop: CASRVEVSGANVLTF. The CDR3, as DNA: TGCGCCAGCAGAGTGGAAGTCTCTGGGGCCAACGTCCTGACTTTC.

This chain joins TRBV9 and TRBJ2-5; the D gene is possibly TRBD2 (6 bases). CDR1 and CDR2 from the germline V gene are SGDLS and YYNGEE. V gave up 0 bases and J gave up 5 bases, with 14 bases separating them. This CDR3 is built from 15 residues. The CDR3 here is CASSVGSGEPETQYF. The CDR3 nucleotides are TGTGCCAGCAGCGTAGGTTCGGGAGAACCGGAGACCCAGTACTTC. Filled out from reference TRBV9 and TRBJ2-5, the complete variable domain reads DSGVTQTPKHLITATGQRVTLRCSPRSGDLSVYWYQQSLDQGLQFLIQYYNGEERAKGNILERFSAQQFPDLHSELNLSSLELGDSALYFCASSVGSGEPETQYFGPGTRLLVL.

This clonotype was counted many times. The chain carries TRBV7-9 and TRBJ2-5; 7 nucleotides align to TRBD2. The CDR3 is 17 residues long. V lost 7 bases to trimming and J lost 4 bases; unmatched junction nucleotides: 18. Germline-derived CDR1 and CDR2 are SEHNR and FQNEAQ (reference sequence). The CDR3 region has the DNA TGTGCCAGCATGCCCTTAGGAGCGGGATTTACACGAGAGACCCAGTACTTC. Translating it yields CASMPLGAGFTRETQYF.

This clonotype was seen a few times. The CDR3 region has the DNA TGTGCCAGCAGCTTAGCGCCGCGGGGAATCTACGAGCAGTACTTC. This gives the protein CASSLAPRGIYEQYF. This chain joins TRBV7-8 and TRBJ2-7; D perhaps matches TRBD2 (6 bases). The CDR3 runs to 15 residues. The V gene's germline CDR1 is SGHVS and CDR2 FQNEAQ. Trimming left V 0 bases short and J 3 bases short, with 12 bases between.

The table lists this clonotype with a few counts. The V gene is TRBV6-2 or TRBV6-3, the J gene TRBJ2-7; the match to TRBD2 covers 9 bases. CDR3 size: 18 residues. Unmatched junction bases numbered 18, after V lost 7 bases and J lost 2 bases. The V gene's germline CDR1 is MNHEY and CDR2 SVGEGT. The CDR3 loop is CASTYSPLTSGYTYEQYF. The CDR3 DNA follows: TGTGCCAGCACCTACTCCCCTCTGACTAGCGGTTATACCTACGAGCAGTACTTC.

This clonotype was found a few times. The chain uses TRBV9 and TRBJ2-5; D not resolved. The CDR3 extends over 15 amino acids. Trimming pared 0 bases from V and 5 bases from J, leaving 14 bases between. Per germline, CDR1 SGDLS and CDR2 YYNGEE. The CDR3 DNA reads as TGTGCCAGCAGCGTAGTAGACTCCTCCTGGGAGACCCAGTACTTC. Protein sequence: CASSVVDSSWETQYF.

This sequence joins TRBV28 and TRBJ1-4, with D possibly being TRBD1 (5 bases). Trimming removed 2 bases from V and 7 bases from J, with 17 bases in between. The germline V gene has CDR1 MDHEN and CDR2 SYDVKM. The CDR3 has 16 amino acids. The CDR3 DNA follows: TGTGCCAGCAGTTTAGGGGACGGGATTTCGGGTGAAAAACTGTTTTTT. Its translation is CASSLGDGISGEKLFF.

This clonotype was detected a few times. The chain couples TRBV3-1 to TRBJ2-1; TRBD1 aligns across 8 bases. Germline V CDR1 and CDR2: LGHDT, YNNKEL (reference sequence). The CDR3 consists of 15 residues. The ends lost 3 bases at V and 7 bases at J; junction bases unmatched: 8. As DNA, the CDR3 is TGTGCCAGCAGCCAGTTAGGGACAGGAAGGAATGAGCAGTTCTTC. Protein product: CASSQLGTGRNEQFF.

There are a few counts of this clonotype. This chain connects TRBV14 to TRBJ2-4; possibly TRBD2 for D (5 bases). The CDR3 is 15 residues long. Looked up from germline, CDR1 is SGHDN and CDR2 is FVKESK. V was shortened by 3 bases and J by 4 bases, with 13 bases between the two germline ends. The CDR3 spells CASSQTTGVKNIQYF. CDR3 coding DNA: TGTGCCAGCAGCCAGACCACCGGGGTTAAAAACATTCAGTACTTC.

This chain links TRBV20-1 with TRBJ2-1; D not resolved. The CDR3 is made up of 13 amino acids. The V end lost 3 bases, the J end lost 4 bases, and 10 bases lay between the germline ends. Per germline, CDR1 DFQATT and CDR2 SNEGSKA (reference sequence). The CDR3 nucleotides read TGCAGTGCTAGTCAGTTTCAATACAATGAGCAGTTCTTC. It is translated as CSASQFQYNEQFF.

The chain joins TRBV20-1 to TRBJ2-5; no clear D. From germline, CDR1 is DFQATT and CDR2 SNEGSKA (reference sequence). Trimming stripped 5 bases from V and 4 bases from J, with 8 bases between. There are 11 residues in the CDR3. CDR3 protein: CSAWVRETQYF. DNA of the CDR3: TGCAGTGCTTGGGTTCGAGAGACCCAGTACTTC.

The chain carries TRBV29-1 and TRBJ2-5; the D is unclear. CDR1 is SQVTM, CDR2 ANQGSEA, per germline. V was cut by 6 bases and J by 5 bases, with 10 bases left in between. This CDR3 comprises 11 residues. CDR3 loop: CSVPVRETQYF. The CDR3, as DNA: TGCAGCGTCCCGGTTCGGGAGACCCAGTACTTC.

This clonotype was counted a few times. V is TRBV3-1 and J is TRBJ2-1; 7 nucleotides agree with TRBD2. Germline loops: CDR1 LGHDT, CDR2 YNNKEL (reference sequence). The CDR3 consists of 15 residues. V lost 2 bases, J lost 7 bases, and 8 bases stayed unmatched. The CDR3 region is CASSQSSGAGNEQFF. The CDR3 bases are TGTGCCAGCAGCCAATCGAGCGGGGCGGGGAATGAGCAGTTCTTC.

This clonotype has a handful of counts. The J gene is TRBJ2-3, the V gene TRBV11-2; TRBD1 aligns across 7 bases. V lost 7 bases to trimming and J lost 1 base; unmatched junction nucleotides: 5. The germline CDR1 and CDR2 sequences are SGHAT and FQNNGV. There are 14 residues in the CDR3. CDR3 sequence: CASTVGTGTDTQYF. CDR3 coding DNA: TGTGCCAGCACCGTCGGGACAGGCACAGATACGCAGTATTTT.

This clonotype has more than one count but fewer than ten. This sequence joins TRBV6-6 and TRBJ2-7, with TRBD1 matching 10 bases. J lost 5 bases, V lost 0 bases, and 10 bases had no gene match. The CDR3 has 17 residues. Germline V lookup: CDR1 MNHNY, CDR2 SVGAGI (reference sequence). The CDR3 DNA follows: TGTGCCAGCAGTTACTCACTAGCCGGGACAGGGGTGGACGAGCAGTACTTC. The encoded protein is CASSYSLAGTGVDEQYF.

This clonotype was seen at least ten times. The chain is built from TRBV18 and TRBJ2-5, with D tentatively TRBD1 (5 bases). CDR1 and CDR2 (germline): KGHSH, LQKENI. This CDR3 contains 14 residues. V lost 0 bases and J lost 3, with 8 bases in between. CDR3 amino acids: CASSPPGLEETQYF. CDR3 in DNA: TGTGCCAGCTCACCACCGGGGCTTGAAGAGACCCAGTACTTC. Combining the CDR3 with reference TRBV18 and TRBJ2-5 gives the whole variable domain NAGVMQNPRHLVRRRGQEARLRCSPMKGHSHVYWYRQLPEEGLKFMVYLQKENIIDESGMPKERFSAEFPKEGPSILRIQQVVRGDSAAYFCASSPPGLEETQYFGPGTRLLVL.

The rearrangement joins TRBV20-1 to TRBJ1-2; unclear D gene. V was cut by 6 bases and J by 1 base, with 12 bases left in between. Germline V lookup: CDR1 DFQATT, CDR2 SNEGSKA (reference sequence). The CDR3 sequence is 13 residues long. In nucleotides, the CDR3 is TGCAGTGCCGTTGAGAGGAATAACTATGGCTACACCTTC. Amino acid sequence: CSAVERNNYGYTF.

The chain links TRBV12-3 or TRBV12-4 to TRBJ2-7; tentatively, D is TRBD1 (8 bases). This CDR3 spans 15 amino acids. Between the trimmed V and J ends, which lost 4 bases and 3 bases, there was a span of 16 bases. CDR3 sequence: CASSSPTGGVYEQYF. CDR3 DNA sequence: TGTGCCAGCAGTTCCCCCACAGGGGGGGTCTACGAGCAGTACTTC.

This CDR3 is CASSQSAGSGHNEQFF. The DNA for the CDR3 is TGCGCCAGCAGTCAATCGGCCGGGAGTGGGCACAATGAGCAGTTCTTC. The gene calls are TRBV23-1 and TRBJ2-1, with D possibly TRBD2 on 6 matching bases. TRBV23-1 is treated as an ORF (open reading frame) with a function not yet certain. This CDR3 contains 16 residues. Deletions cut 0 bases from V and 5 bases from J, with 14 bases between.

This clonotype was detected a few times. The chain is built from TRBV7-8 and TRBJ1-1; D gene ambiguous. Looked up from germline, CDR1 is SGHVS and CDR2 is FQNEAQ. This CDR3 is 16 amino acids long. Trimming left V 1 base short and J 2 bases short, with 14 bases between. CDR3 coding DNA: TGTGCCAGCAGCTTAGGGAATGGGCGGACCAACACTGAAGCTTTCTTT. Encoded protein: CASSLGNGRTNTEAFF. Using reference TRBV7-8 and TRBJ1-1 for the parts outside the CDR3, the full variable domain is GAGVSQSPRYKVAKRGQDVALRCDPISGHVSLFWYQQALGQGPEFLTYFQNEAQLDKSGLPSDRFFAERPEGSVSTLKIQRTQQEDSAVYLCASSLGNGRTNTEAFFGQGTRLTVV.

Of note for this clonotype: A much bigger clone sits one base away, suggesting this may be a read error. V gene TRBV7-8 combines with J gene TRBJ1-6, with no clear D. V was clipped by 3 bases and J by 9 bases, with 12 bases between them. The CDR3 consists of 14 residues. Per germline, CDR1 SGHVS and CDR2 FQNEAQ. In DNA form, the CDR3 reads TGTGCCAGCAGCTTTGCGCCTCCGAGTTCACCCCTCCACTTT. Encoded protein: CASSFAPPSSPLHF.

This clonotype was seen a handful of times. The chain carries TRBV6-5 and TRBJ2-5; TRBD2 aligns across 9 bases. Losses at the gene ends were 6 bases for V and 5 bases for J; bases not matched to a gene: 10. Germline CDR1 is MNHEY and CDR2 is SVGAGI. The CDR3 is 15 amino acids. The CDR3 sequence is CASSVLAGAGETQYF. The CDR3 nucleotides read TGTGCCAGCAGCGTCTTAGCGGGAGCTGGTGAGACCCAGTACTTC.

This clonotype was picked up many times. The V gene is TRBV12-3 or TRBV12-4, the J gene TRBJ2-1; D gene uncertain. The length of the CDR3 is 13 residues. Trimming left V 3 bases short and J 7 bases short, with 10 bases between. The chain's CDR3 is CASSFGPLNEQFF. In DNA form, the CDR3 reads TGTGCCAGCAGTTTTGGGCCTTTGAATGAGCAGTTCTTC.